These 6 T cell receptor beta chains share one sample of origin, sequenced in a study of response to subunit inactivated influenza vaccine (dated by TCRdb to 2017 to 2018). The library was built by means of RT-PCR. TCRdb shows the sequencer as Illumina HiSeq 2500. Using fastp at Q25 and MiXCR, TCRdb reprocessed the public reads and kept productive beta chains. All rows with the same CDR3 protein become a single entry with the most common DNA and genes. This sample holds 150,000 or so distinct CDR3 sequences; roughly 10% were observed only once. The ten largest clonotypes hold about 40% of the sample. This material consisted of CD8+ T cells sorted from PBMCs, taken about 24 months after vaccination. These TCRs come from a man aged 45-69 years who received an inactivated influenza vaccine. Donor details come from another sample of the same person, matched by shared clones.

This chain connects TRBV28 to TRBJ2-7; TRBD2 matches 7 bases. Germline V CDR1 and CDR2: MDHEN, SYDVKM. J gave up 4 bases and V 6 bases, and 12 bases lay outside the gene matches. The CDR3 runs to 15 residues. This CDR3 reads CASRVRLASSYEQYF. CDR3 nucleotide sequence: TGTGCCAGCAGGGTAAGACTAGCTTCGTCATACGAGCAGTACTTC.

This clonotype was recorded a few times. J is TRBJ2-2 and V is TRBV12-3 or TRBV12-4; TRBD1 is a possible D gene (6 bases). CDR3 length: 15 amino acids. V lost 4 bases to trimming and J lost 5 bases, with 14 bases between them. CDR3 nucleotides: TGTGCCAGCAGTTACAGACAGGTTCGGACCGGGGAGCTGTTTTTT. It encodes CASSYRQVRTGELFF.

This chain joins TRBV3-1 and TRBJ2-3, with TRBD2 identical over 12 bases. Germline CDR1 reads LGHDT; CDR2 reads YNNKEL (reference sequence). CDR3 length: 16 residues. V lost 3 bases and J lost 5; bases outside the gene matches: 6. CDR3 DNA: TGTGCCAGCAGCCAGCTAGCGGGAGGGCCTGTAGATACGCAGTATTTT. Protein product: CASSQLAGGPVDTQYF.

The chain couples TRBV20-1 to TRBJ1-4; D not certain. The CDR3 length is 12 residues. V lost 6 bases and J lost 7, with 12 bases in between. Germline CDR1 reads DFQATT; CDR2 reads SNEGSKA (reference sequence). CDR3 sequence reads: CSAPQAGEKLFF. The DNA for the CDR3 is TGCAGTGCACCACAAGCGGGTGAAAAACTGTTTTTT.

This clonotype came up a few times. This rearrangement joins TRBV4-3 to TRBJ2-7; 7 positions agree with TRBD1. The J segment lost 2 bases and the V segment lost 0 bases, leaving 4 bases of the junction unmatched. Germline CDR1 is LGHNA and CDR2 is YSLEER. There are 15 residues in the CDR3. The CDR3 DNA is TGCGCCAGCAGCCAAGATGGGGGACAGACCTACGAGCAGTACTTC. Translated, it gives CASSQDGGQTYEQYF.

The chain combines TRBV7-9 with TRBJ2-1; no clear D gene. V was cut by 1 base and J by 8 bases, with 6 bases left in between. The germline CDR1 and CDR2 sequences are SEHNR and FQNEAQ (reference sequence). The CDR3 sequence is 12 residues long. This CDR3 is CASSLEYDEQFF. CDR3 nucleotide sequence: TGTGCCAGCAGCTTAGAGTACGATGAGCAGTTCTTC.